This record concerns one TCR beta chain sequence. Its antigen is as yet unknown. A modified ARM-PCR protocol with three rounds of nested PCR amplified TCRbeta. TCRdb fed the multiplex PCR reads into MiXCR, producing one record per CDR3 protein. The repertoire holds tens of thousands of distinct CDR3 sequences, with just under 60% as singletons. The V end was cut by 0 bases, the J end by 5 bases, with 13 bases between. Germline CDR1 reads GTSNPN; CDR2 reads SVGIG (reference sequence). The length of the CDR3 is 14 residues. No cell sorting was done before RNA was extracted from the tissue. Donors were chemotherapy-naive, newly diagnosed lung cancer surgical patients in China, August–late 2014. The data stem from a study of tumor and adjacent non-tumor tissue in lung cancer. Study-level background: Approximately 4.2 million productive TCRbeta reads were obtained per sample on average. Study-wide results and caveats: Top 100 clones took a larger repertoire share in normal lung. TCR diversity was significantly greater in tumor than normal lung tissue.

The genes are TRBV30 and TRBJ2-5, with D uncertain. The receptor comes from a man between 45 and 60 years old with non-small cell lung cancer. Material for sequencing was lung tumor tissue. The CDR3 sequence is CAWSVTPHVETQYF. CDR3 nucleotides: TGTGCCTGGAGTGTTACCCCCCATGTGGAGACCCAGTACTTC.